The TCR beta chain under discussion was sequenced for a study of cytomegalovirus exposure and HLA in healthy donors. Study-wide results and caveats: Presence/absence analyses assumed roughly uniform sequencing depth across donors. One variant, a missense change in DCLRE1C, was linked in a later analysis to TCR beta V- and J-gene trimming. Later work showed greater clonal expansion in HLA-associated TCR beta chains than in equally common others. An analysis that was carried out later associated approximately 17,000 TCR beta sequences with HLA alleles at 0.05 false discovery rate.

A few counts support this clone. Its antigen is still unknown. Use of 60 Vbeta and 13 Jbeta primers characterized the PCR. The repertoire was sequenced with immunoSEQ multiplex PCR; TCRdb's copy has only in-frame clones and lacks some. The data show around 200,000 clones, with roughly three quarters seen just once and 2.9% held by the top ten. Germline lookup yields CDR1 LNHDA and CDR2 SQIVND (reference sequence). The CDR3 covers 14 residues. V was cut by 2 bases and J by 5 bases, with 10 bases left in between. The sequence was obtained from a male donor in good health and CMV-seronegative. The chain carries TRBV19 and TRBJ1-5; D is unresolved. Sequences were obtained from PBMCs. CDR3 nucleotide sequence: TGTGCCAGTAGTATATATTCAGTATATCAGCCCCAGCATTTT. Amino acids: CASSIYSVYQPQHF.